This note documents a single T cell receptor beta chain sequence. Antigen unknown. This sample stems from a study of T cell responses to AZD1222 COVID-19 vaccine. General study findings and limits: Spike-specific TCR breadth and depth were elevated following two AZD1222 doses.

Produced via immunoSEQ multiplex PCR; TCRdb's table is partial and in-frame only. Among approximately 130,000 clones listed, approximately 90% were seen once. The sequence derives from an adult who received the MenACWY meningococcal vaccine as a control. The input for sequencing was peripheral blood, taken 28 days after the second dose of the MenACWY control vaccine.

CDR3 coding DNA: TGTGCCAGCAGAGGGGACAGCCAAGAGACCCAGTACTTC. It encodes CASRGDSQETQYF. The rearrangement joins TRBV2 to TRBJ2-5, with 7 positions matching TRBD1. J lost 1 base, V lost 6 bases, and 2 bases had no gene match. Germline V gene data show CDR1 as SNHLY and CDR2 as FYNNEI. This CDR3 has 13 residues.